This T cell receptor (beta chain) appears in the sequencing data of a study of blood T cell repertoires in COVID-19. Study as a whole: Acute and convalescent COVID-19 specimens originated in the United States, Italy and Spain. The analysed material was cDNA or gDNA that came from T cells, B-cell-depleted T cells, or PBMCs.

Unmatched junction bases numbered 13, after V lost 3 bases and J lost 2 bases. The CDR3 length is 17 residues. Per germline, CDR1 SGHNT and CDR2 YYREEE (reference sequence). The authors' processing: Amplification from reference gene primers served as the basis for estimated nucleated cell counts. The repertoire was sequenced with immunoSEQ multiplex PCR; TCRdb's copy has only in-frame clones and lacks some. From that table come the V and J calls and clone size; the DNA was used to work out D and trimming. The profile shows fewer than 95,000 clones, about 90% of them singletons. The sequence came from a male donor with acute or convalescent COVID-19. The genes are TRBV5-4 and TRBJ2-5, with 7 bases identical to TRBD1. Material: peripheral blood. CDR3 protein: CASSSLTGLNTQETQYF. CDR3 DNA: TGTGCCAGCAGCTCCTTGACAGGGCTCAATACGCAAGAGACCCAGTACTTC.